This TCR beta chain was sequenced in a study of T cells after somatic rescue of genetic block. Here immunoSEQ multiplex PCR was the method, and the copy in TCRdb shows in-frame clones only, minus some. The table has 70,000 to 95,000 clones, 70% to 90% seen once; the top ten hold approximately 1.5%. Trimming removed 2 bases at V and 1 base at J, with 17 bases between. This CDR3 has 17 amino acids. In germline, CDR1 is MDHEN, CDR2 SYDVKM. The chain links TRBV28 to TRBJ2-5; D unclear. The receptor was derived from a woman in her late teens or twenties. The sequencing sample was made of peripheral blood mononuclear cells (PBMCs). As DNA, the CDR3 is TGTGCCAGCAGTTTAGGTGTGGCAGTTGGCTCCCAAGAGACCCAGTACTTC. As protein: CASSLGVAVGSQETQYF.